The clone carrying this T cell receptor (beta chain) turned up a few times. The data were obtained in a study of blood T cell repertoires in COVID-19. Sequencing was performed with immunoSEQ multiplex PCR; in TCRdb, only in-frame clones are kept and a portion is missing. The sample carries over 200,000 clones, 88% recorded once. The V and J ends lost 3 bases and 5 bases, in that order; junction bases with no gene match: 11. The germline V gene encodes CDR1 LGHNA and CDR2 YSLEER. CDR3 length equals 16 residues. The clonotype was recovered from a human donor in a cohort sampled during active COVID-19. The V call is TRBV4-3, the J call TRBJ2-7, with 9 positions matching TRBD1. Sequenced: peripheral blood. CDR3: CASSQAWDRVTHEQYF. The CDR3 DNA follows: TGCGCCAGCAGCCAGGCGTGGGACAGGGTGACGCACGAGCAGTACTTC.